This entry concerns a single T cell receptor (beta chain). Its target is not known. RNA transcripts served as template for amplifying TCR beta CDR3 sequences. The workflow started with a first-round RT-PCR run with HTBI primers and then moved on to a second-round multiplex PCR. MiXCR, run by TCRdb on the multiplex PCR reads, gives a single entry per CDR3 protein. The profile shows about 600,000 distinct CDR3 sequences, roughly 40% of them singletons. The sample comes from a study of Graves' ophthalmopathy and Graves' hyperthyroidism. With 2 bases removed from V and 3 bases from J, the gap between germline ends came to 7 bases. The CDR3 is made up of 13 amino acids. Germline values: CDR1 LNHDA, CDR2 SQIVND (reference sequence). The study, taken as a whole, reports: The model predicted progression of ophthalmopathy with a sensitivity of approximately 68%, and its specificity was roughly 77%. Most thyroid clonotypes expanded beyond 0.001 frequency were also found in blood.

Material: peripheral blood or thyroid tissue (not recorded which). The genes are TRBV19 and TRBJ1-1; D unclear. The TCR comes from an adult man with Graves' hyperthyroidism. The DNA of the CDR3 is TGTGCCAGTAGTATACAACGCCACACTGAAGCTTTCTTT. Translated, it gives CASSIQRHTEAFF.